Listed below are T cell receptor beta chains from one sample, sequenced in a study of blood T cell repertoires in COVID-19. Measured with immunoSEQ multiplex PCR; TCRdb has only the in-frame clones, and not every one. The profile shows hundreds of thousands of clones, over 70% of them singletons. Input material: peripheral blood. Receptor source: an elderly woman with acute or convalescent COVID-19. The CDR3 runs from the conserved cysteine through the conserved F or W. D genes are given only for firm matches. Only part of the rows carry a size: once, few, many, or a class if the clone is expanded.

>.|once|TRBV7-9|TRBJ1-4
TGTGCCAGCAGCTTAGTGGGAGAAAATGAAAAACTGTTTTTT
CASSLVGENEKLFF
>.|.|TRBV6-2/TRBV6-3|TRBJ2-7
TGTGCCAGCAGTTACCGTCAGGGGAACTACGAGCAGTACTTC
CASSYRQGNYEQYF
>.|once|TRBV3-1/TRBV3-2|TRBJ2-2
TGTGCCAGCAGCCAAGTGCTAGCCGGGGAGCTGTTTTTT
CASSQVLAGELFF
>.|.|TRBV27|TRBJ2-2
TGTGCCAGCAGTTTATCCGGGAACACCGGGGAGCTGTTTTTT
CASSLSGNTGELFF
>.|.|TRBV14|TRBJ2-1
TGTGCCAGCAGCCAACCGACAGGACCGAATGAGCAGTTCTTC
CASSQPTGPNEQFF
>.|.|TRBV9|TRBJ2-1
TGTGCCAGCAGCGTAGCTATCAGTGGAGGGTGGAATGAGCAGTTCTTC
CASSVAISGGWNEQFF
>.|.|TRBV19|TRBJ2-7
TGTGCCAGTAGTGTACAGGGACGGGTTACGACCTACGAGCAGTACTTC
CASSVQGRVTTYEQYF
>TRBD2|.|TRBV2|TRBJ2-1
TGTGCCAGCAGTCGTCTAGCGGGGGGCCTGAATGAGCAGTTCTTC
CASSRLAGGLNEQFF
>.|.|TRBV5-1|TRBJ2-3
TGCGCCAGCAGCTTGCCGGGAGCGGGAGATACGCAGTATTTT
CASSLPGAGDTQYF
>.|.|TRBV4-2|TRBJ1-2
TGTGCCAGCAGCCAAGATCGGACGGGAGATGGCTACACCTTC
CASSQDRTGDGYTF
>TRBD1|.|TRBV2|TRBJ1-5
TGTGCCAGCAGTGGGCTAACAGGGGGGAGTCAGCCCCAGCATTTT
CASSGLTGGSQPQHF
>TRBD1|.|TRBV7-9|TRBJ1-2
TGTGCCAGCAGCTTAGGTGGGGACAGATTCTATGGCTACACCTTC
CASSLGGDRFYGYTF
>.|.|TRBV15|TRBJ2-7
TGTGCCACCAGCAGAGATCCCCAGAACTACGAGCAGTACTTC
CATSRDPQNYEQYF
>.|.|TRBV6-2/TRBV6-3|TRBJ2-2
TGTGCCAGCAGTTACGAAGGACAGTACACCGGGGAGCTGTTTTTT
CASSYEGQYTGELFF
>.|.|TRBV5-5|TRBJ1-1
TGTGCCAGCAGCGGGGGGGGCGTGAACACTGAAGCTTTCTTT
CASSGGGVNTEAFF
>.|.|TRBV5-5|TRBJ2-7
TGTGCCAGCAGCTTGAGTCAGGGATGGGAGTACTTC
CASSLSQGWEYF
>.|.|TRBV12-3/TRBV12-4|TRBJ2-5
TGTGCCAGCAGTTTAGCGGGGCGCGAGACCCAGTACTTC
CASSLAGRETQYF
>.|.|TRBV5-1|TRBJ2-5
TGCGCCAGCAGCTTGTCAGGGGCAGGACAAGAGACCCAGTACTTC
CASSLSGAGQETQYF
>.|.|TRBV2|TRBJ1-2
TGTGCCAGCAGTGTAACTGGGCAGGGTGGCTACACCTTC
CASSVTGQGGYTF
>.|few|TRBV6-4|TRBJ1-5
TGTGCCAGCAGTGTGACAGGATACAATCAGCCCCAGCATTTT
CASSVTGYNQPQHF
>TRBD2|.|TRBV7-2|TRBJ2-3
TGTGCCAGCAGCTTAGCGAATCTAGCGGGGGCAGATACGCAGTATTTT
CASSLANLAGADTQYF
>TRBD1|.|TRBV5-1|TRBJ1-4
TGCGCCAGCAGCTGGACAGGGGGAGATAATGAAAAACTGTTTTTT
CASSWTGGDNEKLFF
>.|.|TRBV7-9|TRBJ2-7
TGTGCCAGCAGCTCCTTTGGGGTCACTAGTATCCACGAGCAGTACTTC
CASSSFGVTSIHEQYF
>.|.|TRBV7-9|TRBJ2-3
TGTGCCAGCAGCTTAACGGGCGGGAAGGATACGCAGTATTTT
CASSLTGGKDTQYF
>TRBD1|.|TRBV27|TRBJ1-2
TGTGCCAGCAGTTTTTGGGACAGGGTATCGGAAGACGGCTACACCTTC
CASSFWDRVSEDGYTF
>.|.|TRBV5-1|TRBJ2-2
TGCGCCAGCAGCCTGAACACCGGGGAGCTGTTTTTT
CASSLNTGELFF
>.|.|TRBV19|TRBJ1-4
TGTGCCAGTAGAGTAACCGTTGGCACTAATGAAAAACTGTTTTTT
CASRVTVGTNEKLFF
>TRBD2|.|TRBV5-1|TRBJ2-3
TGCGCCAGCAGCCTTTCGGTTGGCGGGAGCCTCACAGATACGCAGTATTTT
CASSLSVGGSLTDTQYF
>TRBD1|once|TRBV5-1|TRBJ1-1
TGCGCCAGCAGCTTGGCCGGGACAGGGGGGACTGAAGCTTTCTTT
CASSLAGTGGTEAFF
>TRBD2|.|TRBV7-3|TRBJ2-3
TGTGCCAGCAGCTTAACGGCAGCTTCGACGGGAGGAGGGAGCACAGATACGCAGTATTTT
CASSLTAASTGGGSTDTQYF
>.|once|TRBV19|TRBJ1-1
TGTGCCAGCAGCCTCGGAGTGAACACTGAAGCTTTCTTT
CASSLGVNTEAFF
>.|.|TRBV10-1|TRBJ2-1
TGCGCCAGCAGTGAGAGGGGTGGGCTGGGCTCCTACAATGAGCAGTTCTTC
CASSERGGLGSYNEQFF
>TRBD1|.|TRBV5-1|TRBJ1-3
TGCGCCAGCAGCTTGGAGTACAGGGGCCCCTCCTCTGGAAACACCATATATTTT
CASSLEYRGPSSGNTIYF
>.|.|TRBV7-8|TRBJ2-7
TGTGCCAGCAGCAAAGACGACCAGAGAGCCAGGGAGCAGTACTTC
CASSKDDQRAREQYF
>TRBD1|.|TRBV7-6|TRBJ2-7
TGTGCCAGCAGCCCCTCTCAGGGGGCGCCCCGGCAGTACTTC
CASSPSQGAPRQYF
>.|.|TRBV3-1/TRBV3-2|TRBJ1-1
TGTGCCAGCAGCCCTGGCGGCCTTGAAGCTTTCTTT
CASSPGGLEAFF
>TRBD1|few|TRBV6-1|TRBJ2-2
TGTGCCAGCAGTGAAGGGTTTGGGTCAGGGGGTTTAGGCCTGTTTTTT
CASSEGFGSGGLGLFF
>TRBD1|.|TRBV18|TRBJ1-5
TGTGCCAGCTCAGATGGGACAGTTAATCAGCCCCAGCATTTT
CASSDGTVNQPQHF
>.|.|TRBV28|TRBJ1-3
TGTGCCAGCTGTCTCTCTGGAAACACCATATATTTT
CASCLSGNTIYF
>.|once|TRBV19|TRBJ1-2
TGTGCCAGTCGGGGGACCTCGGGTGGCTACACCTTC
CASRGTSGGYTF
>.|.|TRBV19|TRBJ2-7
TGTGCCAGTAGTAACCGGGAAATCCTCTACGAGCAGTACTTC
CASSNREILYEQYF
>.|few|TRBV6-1|TRBJ2-6
TGTGCCAGCAGTGAATCCGTATCTCGTGCCAACGTCCTGACTTTC
CASSESVSRANVLTF
>TRBD1|.|TRBV6-5|TRBJ1-1
TGTGCCAGCAGTAACTCGGGACAGATGAACACTGAAGCTTTCTTT
CASSNSGQMNTEAFF
>TRBD1|.|TRBV28|TRBJ2-7
TGTGCCAGCAGTTCCGGGGGACAGGGCGAGCAGTACTTC
CASSSGGQGEQYF
>TRBD2|.|TRBV7-2|TRBJ2-1
TGTGCCAGCAGCTTAGCGGCTAGCGGGAGGGCGGAGGATGAGCAGTTCTTC
CASSLAASGRAEDEQFF
>TRBD1|.|TRBV27|TRBJ1-2
TGTGCCAGCGGGCGACAGGGGGGAGGGCCCTTAGGCTATGGCTACACCTTC
CASGRQGGGPLGYGYTF
>.|.|TRBV7-6|TRBJ2-7
TGTGCCAGCAGTGCCGAGGTCGGGAGCTCCTACGAGCAGTACTTC
CASSAEVGSSYEQYF
>.|few|TRBV11-2|TRBJ1-6
TGTGCCAGCAGCCAGGAACCTAATTCACCCCTCCACTTT
CASSQEPNSPLHF
>TRBD1|.|TRBV4-1|TRBJ1-5
TGCGCCAGCAGCCAAGGGGCAGGGGGTTTAAGCAATCAGCCCCAGCATTTT
CASSQGAGGLSNQPQHF
>.|.|TRBV11-2|TRBJ1-6
TGTGCCAGCAGCCCACCCCCGGGGGGCTCCGATTCACCCCTCCACTTT
CASSPPPGGSDSPLHF
>TRBD1|.|TRBV10-3|TRBJ1-4
TGTGCCATCAGTGCGATGGGGACAGGGTATGAAAAACTGTTTTTT
CAISAMGTGYEKLFF
>.|few|TRBV5-4|TRBJ1-3
TGTGCCAGCAGCTTCCGGTCCTCTGGAAACACCATATATTTT
CASSFRSSGNTIYF
>.|.|TRBV19|TRBJ1-6
TGTGCCAGTACCTCCCGGGGTAACACCTATAATTCACCCCTCCACTTT
CASTSRGNTYNSPLHF
>.|.|TRBV6-6|TRBJ1-6
TGTGCCAGCACAATCGGTTTCGGGAATTCACCCCTCCACTTT
CASTIGFGNSPLHF
>TRBD2|.|TRBV5-4|TRBJ2-7
TGTGCCACCACATCGGGGGGGCGCTACGAGCAGTACTTC
CATTSGGRYEQYF